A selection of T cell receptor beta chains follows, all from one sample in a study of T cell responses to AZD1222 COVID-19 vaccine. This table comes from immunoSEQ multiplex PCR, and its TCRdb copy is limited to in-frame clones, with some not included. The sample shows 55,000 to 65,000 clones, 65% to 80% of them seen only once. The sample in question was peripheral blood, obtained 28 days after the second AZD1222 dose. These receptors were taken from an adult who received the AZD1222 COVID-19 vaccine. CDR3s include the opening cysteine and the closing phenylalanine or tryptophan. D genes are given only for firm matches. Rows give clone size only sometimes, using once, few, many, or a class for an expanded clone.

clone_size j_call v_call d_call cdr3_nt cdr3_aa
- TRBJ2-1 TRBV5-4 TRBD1 TGTGCCAGCAGCGGACCCCGGGACAGCTACAATGAGCAGTTCTTC CASSGPRDSYNEQFF
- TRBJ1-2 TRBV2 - TGTGCCAGCAGAGCCGACAGGAGCTCCTATGGCTACACCTTC CASRADRSSYGYTF
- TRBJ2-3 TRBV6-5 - TGTGCCAGCAGTTACTCGGCGGCGCCAGATACGCAGTATTTT CASSYSAAPDTQYF
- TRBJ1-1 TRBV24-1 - TGTGCCACCAGTGATTTGAGGGGGGGTGAAGCTTTCTTT CATSDLRGGEAFF
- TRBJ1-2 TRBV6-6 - TGTGCCAGCAGACAGGGTAATCCTAACTATGGCTACACCTTC CASRQGNPNYGYTF
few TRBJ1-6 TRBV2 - TGTGCCAGCAGTGAAGAGGCAGGGCGACAGAATTCACCCCTCCACTTT CASSEEAGRQNSPLHF
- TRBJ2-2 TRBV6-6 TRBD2 TGTGCCAGCAATCGACTAGCGGGGGGGCAAGAGGTCTCCGGGGAGCTGTTTTTT CASNRLAGGQEVSGELFF
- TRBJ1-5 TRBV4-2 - TGTGCCAGCAGCCAACAGGGGAACAATCAGCCCCAGCATTTT CASSQQGNNQPQHF
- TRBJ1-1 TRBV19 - TGTGCCAGTAGAGGGGGTTCCCATGGAGGGAACACTGAAGCTTTCTTT CASRGGSHGGNTEAFF
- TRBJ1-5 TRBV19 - TGTGCCAGTAGTCACCGGGATAGCAATCAGCCCCAGCATTTT CASSHRDSNQPQHF
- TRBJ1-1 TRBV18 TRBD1 TGTGCCAGCTCATCGACAGGGGGGAGCACTGAAGCTTTCTTT CASSSTGGSTEAFF
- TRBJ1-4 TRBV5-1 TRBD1 TGCGCCAGCAGCCTATCGGACAGGGGAAATGAAAAACTGTTTTTT CASSLSDRGNEKLFF
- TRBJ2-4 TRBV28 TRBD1 TGTGCCAGCTCGCGGACAGGGGGTGGGGAGAACATTCAGTACTTC CASSRTGGGENIQYF
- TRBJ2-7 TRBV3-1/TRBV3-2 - TGTGCCAGCAGCCAACAGGGCTACGAGCAGTACTTC CASSQQGYEQYF
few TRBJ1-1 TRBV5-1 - TGCGCCAGCAGCTTTAACAGGGACACTGAAGCTTTCTTT CASSFNRDTEAFF
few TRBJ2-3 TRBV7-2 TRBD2 TGTGCCAGCAGCTTAGTGACTAGCCCCACAGATACGCAGTATTTT CASSLVTSPTDTQYF
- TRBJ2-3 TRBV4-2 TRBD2 TGTGCCAGCAGCCAACGGGGGACTAGCGGCCCGCTCACAGATACGCAGTATTTT CASSQRGTSGPLTDTQYF
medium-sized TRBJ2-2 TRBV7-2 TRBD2 TGTGCCAGCAGCTACCTAGCGGGGGCGAACACCGGGGAGCTGTTTTTT CASSYLAGANTGELFF
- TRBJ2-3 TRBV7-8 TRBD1 TGTGCCAGCAGCTATGGACAGGCCCTCACAGATACGCAGTATTTT CASSYGQALTDTQYF
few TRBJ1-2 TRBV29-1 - TGCAGCGTTGATGGTCAGGGGCACTATGGCTACACCTTC CSVDGQGHYGYTF
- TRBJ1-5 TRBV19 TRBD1 TGTGCCAGTAGTAGGGGACAGGGCGGTCAGCCCCAGCATTTT CASSRGQGGQPQHF
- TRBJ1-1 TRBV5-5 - TGTGCCAGCACCAGCGTCTCGGTCACTGAAGCTTTCTTT CASTSVSVTEAFF
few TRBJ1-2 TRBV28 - TGTGCCTCTACGGCTAACTATGGCTACACCTTC CASTANYGYTF
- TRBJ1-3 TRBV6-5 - TGTGCCAGCCGGGCTACGATCTCTGGAAACACCATATATTTT CASRATISGNTIYF
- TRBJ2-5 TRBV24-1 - TGTGCCACCAGTGATGGGATAGCGGAGACCCAGTACTTC CATSDGIAETQYF
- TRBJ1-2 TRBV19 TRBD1 TGTGCCAGTAGTTTGGAGGGGGCGGATGGCTACACCTTC CASSLEGADGYTF
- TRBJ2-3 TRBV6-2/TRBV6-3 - TGTGCCAGCAGCCCCAGCCCAAACACAGATACGCAGTATTTT CASSPSPNTDTQYF
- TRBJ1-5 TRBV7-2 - TGTGCCAGCAGCTTATTAGGCCAGGCCTATCAGCCCCAGCATTTT CASSLLGQAYQPQHF